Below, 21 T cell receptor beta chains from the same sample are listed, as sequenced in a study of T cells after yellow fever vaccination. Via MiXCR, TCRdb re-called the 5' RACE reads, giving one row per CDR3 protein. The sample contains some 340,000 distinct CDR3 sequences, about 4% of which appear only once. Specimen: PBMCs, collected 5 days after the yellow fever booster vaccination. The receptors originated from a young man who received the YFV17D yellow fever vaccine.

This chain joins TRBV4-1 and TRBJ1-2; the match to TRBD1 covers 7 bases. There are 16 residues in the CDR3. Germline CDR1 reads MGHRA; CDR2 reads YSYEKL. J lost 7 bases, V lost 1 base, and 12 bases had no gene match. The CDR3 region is CASSQGQGGLIVGYTF. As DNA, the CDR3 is TGCGCCAGCAGCCAAGGCCAGGGGGGCCTTATCGTTGGCTACACCTTC.

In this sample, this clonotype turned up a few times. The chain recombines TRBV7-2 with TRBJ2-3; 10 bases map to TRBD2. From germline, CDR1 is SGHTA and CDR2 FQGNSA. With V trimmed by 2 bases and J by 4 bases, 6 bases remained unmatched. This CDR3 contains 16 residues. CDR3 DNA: TGTGCCAGCAGCTTAATGATAACTAGCGGGGCAGATACGCAGTATTTT. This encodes CASSLMITSGADTQYF.

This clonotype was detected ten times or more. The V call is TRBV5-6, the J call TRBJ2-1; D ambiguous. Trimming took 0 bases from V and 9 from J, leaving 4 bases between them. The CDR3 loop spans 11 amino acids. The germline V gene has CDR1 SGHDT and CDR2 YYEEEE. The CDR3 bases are TGTGCCAGCAGCTTGGGCAGTGAGCAGTTCTTC. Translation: CASSLGSEQFF.

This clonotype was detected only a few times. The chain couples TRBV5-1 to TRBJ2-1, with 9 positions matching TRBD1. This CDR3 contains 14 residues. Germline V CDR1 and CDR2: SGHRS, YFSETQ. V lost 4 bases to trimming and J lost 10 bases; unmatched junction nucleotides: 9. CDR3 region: CASSPDRGKGEQFF. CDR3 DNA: TGCGCCAGCAGCCCCGACAGGGGGAAAGGGGAGCAGTTCTTC.

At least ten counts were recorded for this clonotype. The CDR3 reads CASSRGGGGRGFTDTQYF. The CDR3 DNA is TGCGCCAGCAGCCGAGGGGGTGGAGGGCGCGGATTCACAGATACGCAGTATTTT. The chain recombines TRBV4-3 with TRBJ2-3; either TRBD1 or TRBD2 may supply D (6 bases each). Trimming took 4 bases from V and 2 from J, leaving 22 bases between them. Germline CDR1 LGHNA, CDR2 YSLEER. The CDR3 totals 18 residues.

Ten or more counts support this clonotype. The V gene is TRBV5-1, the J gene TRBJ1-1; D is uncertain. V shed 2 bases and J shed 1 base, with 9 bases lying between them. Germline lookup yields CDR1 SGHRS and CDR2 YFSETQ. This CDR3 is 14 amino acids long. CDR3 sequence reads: CASSLNRQNTEAFF. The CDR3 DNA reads TGCGCCAGCAGCTTAAACAGACAGAACACTGAAGCTTTCTTT.

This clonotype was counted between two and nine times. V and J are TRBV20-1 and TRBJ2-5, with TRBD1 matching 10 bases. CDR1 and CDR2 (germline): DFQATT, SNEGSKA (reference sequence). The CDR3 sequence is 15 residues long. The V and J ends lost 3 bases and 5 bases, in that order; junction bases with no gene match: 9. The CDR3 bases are TGCAGTGCTAGGGGCCGACAGGGGGCCGGGGAGACCCAGTACTTC. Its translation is CSARGRQGAGETQYF.

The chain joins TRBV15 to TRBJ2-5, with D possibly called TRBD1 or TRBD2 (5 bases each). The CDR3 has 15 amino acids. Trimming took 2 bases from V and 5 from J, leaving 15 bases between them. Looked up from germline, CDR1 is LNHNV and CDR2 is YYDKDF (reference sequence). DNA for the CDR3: TGTGCCACCAGCAGACCGGGACCATATGGCGAGACCCAGTACTTC. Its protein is CATSRPGPYGETQYF.

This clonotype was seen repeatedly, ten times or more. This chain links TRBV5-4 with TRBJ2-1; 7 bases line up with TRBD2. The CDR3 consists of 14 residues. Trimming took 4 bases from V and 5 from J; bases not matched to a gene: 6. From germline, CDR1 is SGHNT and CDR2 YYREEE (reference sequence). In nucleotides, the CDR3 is TGTGCCAGCAGCAGGTTGGGGGGGGACAATGAGCAGTTCTTC. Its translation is CASSRLGGDNEQFF.

CDR3 region: CASSQDLGLAGSWGTQYF. DNA for the CDR3: TGCGCCAGCAGCCAAGATTTGGGACTAGCGGGGTCTTGGGGTACGCAGTATTTT. This sequence joins TRBV4-3 and TRBJ2-3, with 13 positions matching TRBD2. The CDR3 is made up of 18 amino acids. Looked up from germline, CDR1 is LGHNA and CDR2 is YSLEER. V gave up 0 bases and J gave up 8 bases; unmatched junction bases: 11.

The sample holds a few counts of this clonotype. The CDR3 reads CASSISGFGGELFF. In nucleotides, the CDR3 is TGTGCCAGTAGTATTTCTGGGTTCGGCGGGGAGCTGTTTTTT. The chain is built from TRBV19 and TRBJ2-2; D call uncertain. CDR1 and CDR2 from the germline V gene are LNHDA and SQIVND (reference sequence). Trimming pared 3 bases from V and 7 bases from J, leaving 12 bases between. CDR3 length: 14 amino acids.

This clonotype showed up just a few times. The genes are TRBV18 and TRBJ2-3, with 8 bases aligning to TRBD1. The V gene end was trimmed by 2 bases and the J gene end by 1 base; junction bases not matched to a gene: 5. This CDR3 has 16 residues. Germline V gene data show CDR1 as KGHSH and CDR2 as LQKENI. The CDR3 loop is CASSPTGGPGTDTQYF. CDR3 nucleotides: TGTGCCAGCTCACCAACAGGGGGGCCGGGCACAGATACGCAGTATTTT.

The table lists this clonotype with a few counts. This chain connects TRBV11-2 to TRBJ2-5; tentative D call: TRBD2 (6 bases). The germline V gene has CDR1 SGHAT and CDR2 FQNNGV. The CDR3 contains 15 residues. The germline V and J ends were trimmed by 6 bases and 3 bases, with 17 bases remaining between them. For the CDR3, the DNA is TGTGCCAGCAGTCCGCTCCGGGGGAAGAAAGAGACCCAGTACTTC. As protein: CASSPLRGKKETQYF.

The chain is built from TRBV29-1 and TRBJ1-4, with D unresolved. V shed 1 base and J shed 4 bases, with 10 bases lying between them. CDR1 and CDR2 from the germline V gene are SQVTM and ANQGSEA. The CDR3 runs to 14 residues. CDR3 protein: CSVEVAGYNEKLFF. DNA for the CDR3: TGCAGCGTTGAAGTGGCAGGATATAATGAAAAACTGTTTTTT.

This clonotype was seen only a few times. For the CDR3, the DNA is TGTGCCAGCAGGGACGGACAGTCAGATACGCAGTATTTT. Translated: CASRDGQSDTQYF. V is TRBV2 and J is TRBJ2-3; D possibly corresponds to TRBD1 (6 bases). This CDR3 is built from 13 residues. V was clipped by 6 bases and J by 4 bases, with 11 bases between them. The germline V gene encodes CDR1 SNHLY and CDR2 FYNNEI.

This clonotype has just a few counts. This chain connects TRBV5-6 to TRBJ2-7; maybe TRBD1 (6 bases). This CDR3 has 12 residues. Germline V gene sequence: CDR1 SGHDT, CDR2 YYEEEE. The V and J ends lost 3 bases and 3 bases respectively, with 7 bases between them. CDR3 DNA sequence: TGTGCCAGCAGCTGGGGACACTACGAGCAGTACTTC. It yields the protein CASSWGHYEQYF.

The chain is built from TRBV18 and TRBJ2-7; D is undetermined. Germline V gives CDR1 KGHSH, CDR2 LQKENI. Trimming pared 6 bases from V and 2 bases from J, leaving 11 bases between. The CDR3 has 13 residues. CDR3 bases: TGTGCCAGCTCGTCGCTAGGGACCTACGAGCAGTACTTC. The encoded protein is CASSSLGTYEQYF.

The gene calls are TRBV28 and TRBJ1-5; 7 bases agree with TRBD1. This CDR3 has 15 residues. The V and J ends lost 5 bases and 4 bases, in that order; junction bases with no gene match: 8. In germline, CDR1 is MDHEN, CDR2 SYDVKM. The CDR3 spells CASSEQGRPNQPQHF. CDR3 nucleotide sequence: TGTGCCAGCAGTGAACAGGGGCGCCCTAATCAGCCCCAGCATTTT.

The CDR3: CASSLTGTGRSGANVLTF. The CDR3, as DNA: TGTGCCAGCAGCTTAACCGGGACGGGAAGATCTGGGGCCAACGTCCTGACTTTC. The chain combines TRBV7-9 with TRBJ2-6; D could derive from TRBD1 or TRBD2 (5 bases each). The V and J ends lost 2 bases and 1 base respectively, with 15 bases between them. The CDR3 extends over 18 amino acids. CDR1 SEHNR and CDR2 FQNEAQ come from the germline V gene (reference sequence).

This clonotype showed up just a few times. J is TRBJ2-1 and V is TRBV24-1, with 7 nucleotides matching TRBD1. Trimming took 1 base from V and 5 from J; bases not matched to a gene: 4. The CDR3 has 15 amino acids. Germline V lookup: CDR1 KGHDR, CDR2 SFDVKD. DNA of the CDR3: TGTGCCACCAGTGATTTCCCGGGACAGAACAATGAGCAGTTCTTC. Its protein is CATSDFPGQNNEQFF.

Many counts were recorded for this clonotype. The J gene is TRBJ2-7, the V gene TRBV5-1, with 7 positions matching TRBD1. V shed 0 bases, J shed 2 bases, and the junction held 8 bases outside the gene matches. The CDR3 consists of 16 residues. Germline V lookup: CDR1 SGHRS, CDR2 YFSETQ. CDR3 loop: CASSLELTGAPYEQYF. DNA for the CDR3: TGCGCCAGCAGCTTGGAACTTACAGGGGCCCCCTACGAGCAGTACTTC.